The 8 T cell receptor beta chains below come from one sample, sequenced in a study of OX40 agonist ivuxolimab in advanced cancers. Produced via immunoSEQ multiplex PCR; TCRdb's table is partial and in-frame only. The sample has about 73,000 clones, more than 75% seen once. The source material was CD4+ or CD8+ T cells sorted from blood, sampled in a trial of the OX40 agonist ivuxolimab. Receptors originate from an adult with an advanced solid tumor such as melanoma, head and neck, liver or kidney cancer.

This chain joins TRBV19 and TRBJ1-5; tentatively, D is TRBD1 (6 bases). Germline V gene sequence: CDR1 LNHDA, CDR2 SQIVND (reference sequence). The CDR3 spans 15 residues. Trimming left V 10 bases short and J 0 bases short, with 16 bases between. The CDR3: CATKGGGFSNQPQHF. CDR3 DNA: TGTGCCACAAAAGGGGGGGGGTTTAGCAATCAGCCCCAGCATTTT.

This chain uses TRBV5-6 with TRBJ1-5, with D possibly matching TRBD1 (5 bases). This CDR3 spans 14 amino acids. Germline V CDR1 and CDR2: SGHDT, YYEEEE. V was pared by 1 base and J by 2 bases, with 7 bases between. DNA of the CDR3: TGTGCCAGCAGCTTGAGAGGGGGCAATCAGCCCCAGCATTTT. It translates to CASSLRGGNQPQHF.

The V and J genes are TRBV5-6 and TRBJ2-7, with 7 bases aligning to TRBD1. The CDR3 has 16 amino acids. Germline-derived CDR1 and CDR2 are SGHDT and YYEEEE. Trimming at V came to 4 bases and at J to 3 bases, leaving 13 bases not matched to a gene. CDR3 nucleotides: TGTGCCAGCAGCCCGGAGGCGACAGGACAGGTCTACGAGCAGTACTTC. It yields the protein CASSPEATGQVYEQYF.

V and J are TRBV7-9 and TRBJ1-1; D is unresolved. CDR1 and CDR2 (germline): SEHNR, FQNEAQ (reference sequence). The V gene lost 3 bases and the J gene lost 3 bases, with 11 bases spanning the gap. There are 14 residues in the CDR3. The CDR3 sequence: CASSFSGDHTEAFF. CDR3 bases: TGTGCCAGCAGCTTTTCGGGAGATCACACTGAAGCTTTCTTT.

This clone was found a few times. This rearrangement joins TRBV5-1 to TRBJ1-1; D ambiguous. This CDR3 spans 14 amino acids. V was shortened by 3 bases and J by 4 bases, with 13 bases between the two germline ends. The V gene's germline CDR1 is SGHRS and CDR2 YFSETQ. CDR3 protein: CASSYGLQGTEAFF. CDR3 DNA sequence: TGCGCCAGCAGCTACGGACTCCAAGGCACTGAAGCTTTCTTT.

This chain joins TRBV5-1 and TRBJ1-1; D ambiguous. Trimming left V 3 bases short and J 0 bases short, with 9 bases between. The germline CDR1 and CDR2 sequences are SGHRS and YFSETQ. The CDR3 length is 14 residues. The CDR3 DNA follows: TGCGCCAGCAGCTCCGGGTTTCTGAACACTGAAGCTTTCTTT. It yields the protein CASSSGFLNTEAFF.

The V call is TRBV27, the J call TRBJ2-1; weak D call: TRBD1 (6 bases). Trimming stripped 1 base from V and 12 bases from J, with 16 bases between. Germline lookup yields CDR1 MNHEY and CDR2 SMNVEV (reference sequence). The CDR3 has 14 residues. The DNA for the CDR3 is TGTGCCAGCAGTTTATTAGGGCAGGGGCGACCGCAGTTCTTC. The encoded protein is CASSLLGQGRPQFF.

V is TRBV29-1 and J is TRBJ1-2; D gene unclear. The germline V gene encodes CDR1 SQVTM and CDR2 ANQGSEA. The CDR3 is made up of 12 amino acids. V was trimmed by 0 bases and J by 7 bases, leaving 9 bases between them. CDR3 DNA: TGCAGCGTTGAAGATCTTGGTCGTGGCTACACCTTC. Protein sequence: CSVEDLGRGYTF.